The 11 T cell receptor beta chains below come from one sample, sequenced in a study of cytomegalovirus exposure and HLA in healthy donors. Repertoires were generated with immunoSEQ multiplex PCR, while TCRdb's copy carries only in-frame clones and drops some. The data contain 140,000 or so clones, about 88% of them singletons. Sequencing used PBMCs. The receptors here all came from a woman between 18 and 29 years old in good health and CMV-seropositive.

This sequence joins TRBV27 and TRBJ2-1; no clear D. Germline-derived CDR1 and CDR2 are MNHEY and SMNVEV (reference sequence). Between the trimmed V and J ends, which lost 1 base and 10 bases, there was a span of 11 bases. The CDR3 runs to 13 residues. The CDR3 bases are TGTGCCAGCAGTTTATTGGCGGTACGGGAGCAGTTCTTC. Residues: CASSLLAVREQFF.

The V and J genes are TRBV7-6 and TRBJ2-3; possible D gene TRBD2, 5 bases. V was pared by 5 bases and J by 3 bases, with 15 bases between. The length of the CDR3 is 15 residues. Germline V gene sequence: CDR1 SGHVS, CDR2 FNYEAQ. Here the CDR3 DNA reads TGTGCCAGCAGCGGAGCTGCGGGCCGGACAGATACGCAGTATTTT. Translating it yields CASSGAAGRTDTQYF.

The chain carries TRBV7-2 and TRBJ2-1; 7 nucleotides line up with TRBD1. The CDR3 loop spans 15 amino acids. After removal of 5 bases from V and 8 bases from J, the junction contained 12 bases not matched to a gene. Germline-derived CDR1 and CDR2 are SGHTA and FQGNSA. This CDR3 is CASSPDRDPRDEQFF. CDR3 nucleotides: TGTGCCAGCAGCCCCGACAGGGACCCCCGGGATGAGCAGTTCTTC.

This clone was seen just once. The V call is TRBV5-8, the J call TRBJ1-4; D might be TRBD1 (6 bases). Trimming removed 5 bases from V and 6 bases from J, with 14 bases in between. The length of the CDR3 is 14 residues. Germline V gene sequence: CDR1 SGHTS, CDR2 YDEGEE. The DNA of the CDR3 is TGTGCCAGCAGTTTACAGGGTGGTCATGAAAAACTGTTTTTT. It specifies CASSLQGGHEKLFF.

The chain uses TRBV25-1 and TRBJ1-2; D gene ambiguous. V gave up 5 bases and J gave up 4 bases, with 8 bases separating them. CDR1 and CDR2 from the germline V gene are MGHDK and SYGVNS. The CDR3 has 12 amino acids. The CDR3 nucleotides read TGTGCCAGCAGTCGCGGGTTCTATGGCTACACCTTC. It encodes CASSRGFYGYTF.

The chain carries TRBV15 and TRBJ2-2, with 7 bases aligning to TRBD1. The CDR3 consists of 17 residues. Per the germline V gene, CDR1 is LNHNV and CDR2 is YYDKDF (reference sequence). The trim removed 2 bases at V and 6 bases at J, leaving 12 bases unmatched. The CDR3 nucleotides read TGTGCCACCAGCAGAATTGACAGGGTCAGAATTGCCGGGGAGCTGTTTTTT. As protein: CATSRIDRVRIAGELFF.

V and J are TRBV5-1 and TRBJ2-3; possibly TRBD1 for D (5 bases). CDR1 is SGHRS and CDR2 is YFSETQ in the germline V gene. This CDR3 is 16 amino acids long. V was pared by 1 base and J by 6 bases, with 18 bases between. CDR3 sequence (DNA): TGCGCCAGCAGCTTGCTCCCATTGGGGCAGAGGGATACGCAGTATTTT. Translated, it gives CASSLLPLGQRDTQYF.

The gene calls are TRBV19 and TRBJ1-3, with a weak D call TRBD1 (5 bases). Per germline, CDR1 LNHDA and CDR2 SQIVND (reference sequence). Trimming cost V 5 bases and J 0 bases, with 23 bases left between them. This CDR3 has 19 residues. In nucleotides, the CDR3 is TGTGCCAGTAGTCTCCGTCCCCCCGTGACAGTAGACTCTGGAAACACCATATATTTT. Protein product: CASSLRPPVTVDSGNTIYF. The full variable domain, in which reference TRBV19 and TRBJ1-3 provide the parts outside the CDR3, is DGGITQSPKYLFRKEGQNVTLSCEQNLNHDAMYWYRQDPGQGLRLIYYSQIVNDFQKGDIAEGYSVSREKKESFPLTVTSAQKNPTAFYLCASSLRPPVTVDSGNTIYFGEGSWLTVV.

This clone occurred once. This chain joins TRBV10-3 and TRBJ2-7; D unclear. There are 13 residues in the CDR3. Trimming removed 3 bases at V and 3 bases at J, with 9 bases between. In germline, CDR1 is ENHRY, CDR2 SYGVKD. Here the CDR3 reads CAISEEVIYEQYF. For the CDR3, the DNA is TGTGCCATCAGTGAAGAGGTGATCTACGAGCAGTACTTC.

The rearrangement joins TRBV30 to TRBJ2-1; TRBD2 aligns across 9 bases. The germline CDR1 and CDR2 sequences are GTSNPN and SVGIG (reference sequence). The V gene end was trimmed by 2 bases and the J gene end by 7 bases; junction bases not matched to a gene: 9. This CDR3 has 15 amino acids. CDR3 residues: CAWSTLGGGVNEQFF. In nucleotides, the CDR3 is TGTGCCTGGAGTACCCTCGGCGGGGGGGTTAATGAGCAGTTCTTC.

The chain uses TRBV21-1 and TRBJ2-1; the table calls TRBD2, which could not be checked here. TRBV21-1 is described as a pseudogene. The CDR3 loop spans 16 amino acids. This CDR3 is CASSFRGERVYNEQFF. The DNA of the CDR3 is TGTGCCAGCAGCTTCCGGGGGGAGCGGGTATACAATGAGCAGTTCTTC.